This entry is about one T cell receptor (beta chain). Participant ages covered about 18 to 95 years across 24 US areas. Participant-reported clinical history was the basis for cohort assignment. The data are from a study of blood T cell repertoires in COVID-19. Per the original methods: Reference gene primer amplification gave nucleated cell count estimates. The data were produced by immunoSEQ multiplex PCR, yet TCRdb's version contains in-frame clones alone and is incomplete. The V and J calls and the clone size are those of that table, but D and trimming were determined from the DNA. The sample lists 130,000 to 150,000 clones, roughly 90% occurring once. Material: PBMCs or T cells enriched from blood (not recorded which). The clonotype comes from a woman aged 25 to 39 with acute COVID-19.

CDR3: CASSLNWWLTGSPLHF. The CDR3 region has the DNA TGTGCCAGCAGTTTAAACTGGTGGCTGACAGGATCACCCCTCCACTTT. The chain is built from TRBV27 and TRBJ1-6; possible D gene TRBD1, 6 bases. CDR1 is MNHEY, CDR2 SMNVEV, per germline (reference sequence). CDR3 length: 16 residues. Trimming took off 2 bases at V and 10 bases at J, with 18 bases between the two ends.